Described below is a single T cell receptor (beta chain) sequence and its context. Clones were sequenced by immunoSEQ multiplex PCR, and TCRdb holds only the in-frame ones, with some missing. The data hold roughly 39,000 clones, with approximately 85% observed a single time. The sample comes from a study of blood T cell repertoires in COVID-19. This CDR3 spans 14 amino acids. CDR1 is WNHNN and CDR2 is SYGVQD in the germline V gene (reference sequence). The V gene lost 2 bases and the J gene lost 4 bases, with 9 bases spanning the gap. The sequence was collected from a human donor in a cohort sampled during active COVID-19. The J gene is TRBJ1-5, the V gene TRBV10-1, with D perhaps matching TRBD1 (5 bases). Sequenced input: peripheral blood. The CDR3 nucleotides are TGCGCCAGCAGTGAGAACAGGATTAATCAGCCCCAGCATTTT. Its translation: CASSENRINQPQHF.